This T cell receptor (beta chain) was recorded in a study of blood T cells in healthy people across ages. The V and J ends lost 8 bases and 5 bases, in that order; junction bases with no gene match: 17. The CDR3 contains 17 residues. Germline CDR1 LGHDT, CDR2 YNNKEL (reference sequence). A second PCR of about 6 to 12 cycles used a sample-barcoded 5' primer and a J-beta primer mix. MiXCR, run by TCRdb on the 5' RACE reads, gives a single entry per CDR3 protein. The sample has roughly 800,000 distinct CDR3 sequences, 20% to 30% seen once. Another study also made use of these data, one on T cells of mothers and their children. As reported in that work: The M1S primer of the second PCR added sample barcodes and 2-4 random nucleotides.

This sequence was found in a boy younger than 18 in good health. This chain uses TRBV3-1 with TRBJ2-5; TRBD2 agrees at 10 bases. Material: blood. The CDR3 spells CASSFQREGLYRETQYF. The CDR3 DNA reads as TGTGCCAGCTCATTCCAGCGGGAGGGCCTCTATCGTGAGACCCAGTACTTC.